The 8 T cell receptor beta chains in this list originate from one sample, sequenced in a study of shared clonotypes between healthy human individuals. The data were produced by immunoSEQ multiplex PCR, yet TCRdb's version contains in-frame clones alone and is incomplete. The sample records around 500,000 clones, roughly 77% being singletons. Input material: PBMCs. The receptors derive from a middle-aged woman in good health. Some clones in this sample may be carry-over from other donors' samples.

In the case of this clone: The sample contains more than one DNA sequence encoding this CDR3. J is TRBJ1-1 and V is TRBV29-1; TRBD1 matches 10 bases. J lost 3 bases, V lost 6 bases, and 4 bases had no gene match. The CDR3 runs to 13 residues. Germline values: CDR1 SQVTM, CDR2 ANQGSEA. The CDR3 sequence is CSVRTGGDTEAFF. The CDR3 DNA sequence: TGCAGCGTCCGGACAGGGGGAGACACTGAAGCTTTCTTT.

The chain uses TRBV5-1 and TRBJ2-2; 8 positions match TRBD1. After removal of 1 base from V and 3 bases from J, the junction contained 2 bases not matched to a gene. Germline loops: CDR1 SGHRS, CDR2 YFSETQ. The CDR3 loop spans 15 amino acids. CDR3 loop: CASSLQGADTGELFF. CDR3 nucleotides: TGCGCCAGCAGCTTGCAGGGGGCGGACACCGGGGAGCTGTTTTTT.

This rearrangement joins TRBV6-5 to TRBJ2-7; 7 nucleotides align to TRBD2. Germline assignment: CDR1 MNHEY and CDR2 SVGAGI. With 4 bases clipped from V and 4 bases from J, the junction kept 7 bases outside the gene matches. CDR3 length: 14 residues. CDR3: CASSSGGWPYEQYF. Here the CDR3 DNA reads TGTGCCAGCAGTTCGGGGGGTTGGCCTTACGAGCAGTACTTC.

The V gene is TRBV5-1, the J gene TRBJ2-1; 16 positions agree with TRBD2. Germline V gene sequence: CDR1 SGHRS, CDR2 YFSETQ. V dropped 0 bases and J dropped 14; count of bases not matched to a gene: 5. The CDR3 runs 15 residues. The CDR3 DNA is TGCGCCAGCAGCTTGGAGGGACTAGCGGGAGGGCCCGAGTTCTTC. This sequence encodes CASSLEGLAGGPEFF.

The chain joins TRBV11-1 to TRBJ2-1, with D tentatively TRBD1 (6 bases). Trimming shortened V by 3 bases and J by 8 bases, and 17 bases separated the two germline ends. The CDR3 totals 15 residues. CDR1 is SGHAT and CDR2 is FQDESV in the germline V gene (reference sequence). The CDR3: CASSLGQLSVHEQFF. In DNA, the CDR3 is TGTGCCAGCAGCTTGGGACAACTTAGCGTCCATGAGCAGTTCTTC.

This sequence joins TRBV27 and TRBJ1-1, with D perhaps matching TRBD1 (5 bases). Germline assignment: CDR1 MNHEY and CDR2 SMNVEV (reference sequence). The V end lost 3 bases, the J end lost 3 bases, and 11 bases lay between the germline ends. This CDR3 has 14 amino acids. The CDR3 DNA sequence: TGTGCCAGCAGTTTGGAGGGGTTGGACACTGAAGCTTTCTTT. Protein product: CASSLEGLDTEAFF.

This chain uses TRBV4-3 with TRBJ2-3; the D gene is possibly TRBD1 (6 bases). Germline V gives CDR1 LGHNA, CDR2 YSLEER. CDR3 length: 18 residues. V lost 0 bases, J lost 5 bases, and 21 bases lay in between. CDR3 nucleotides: TGCGCCAGCAGCCAAGATAGGAAATGGCAGGGGCGCATAGATACGCAGTATTTT. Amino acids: CASSQDRKWQGRIDTQYF.

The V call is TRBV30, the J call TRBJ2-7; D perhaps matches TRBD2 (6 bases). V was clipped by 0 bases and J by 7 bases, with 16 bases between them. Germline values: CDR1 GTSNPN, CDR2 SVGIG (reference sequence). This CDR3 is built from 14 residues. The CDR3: CAWSVRGVREEQYF. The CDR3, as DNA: TGTGCCTGGAGTGTACGCGGGGTTCGAGAGGAGCAGTACTTC.